The clone carrying this T cell receptor (beta chain) was recorded once. V lost 7 bases, J lost 7 bases, and 12 bases stayed unmatched. CDR3 length: 15 amino acids. Looked up from germline, CDR1 is SEHNR and CDR2 is FQNEAQ (reference sequence). Measured with immunoSEQ multiplex PCR; TCRdb has only the in-frame clones, and not every one. This sample yields some 93,000 clones, of which 90% to 95% are seen a single time; about 1.6% belongs to the top ten. The source of the sample is a study of T cell changes during pregnancy in multiple sclerosis. The source is a female donor in good health, enrolled as a control in a pregnancy study. Specimen: peripheral blood, collected after pregnancy. The chain uses TRBV7-9 and TRBJ1-2; 10 nucleotides match TRBD1. The CDR3 reads CASNPEDRGSFGYTF. The CDR3, as DNA: TGTGCCAGCAACCCGGAGGACAGGGGGTCTTTTGGCTACACCTTC.